This TCR beta chain is drawn from a study of blood T cell repertoires in COVID-19. Background on the study: Sources were T cells, B-cell-depleted T cells, or PBMCs; the material itself was cDNA or gDNA.

During active infection, Seattle patients enrolled and were then monitored through disease. With 4 bases clipped from V and 3 bases from J, the junction kept 4 bases outside the gene matches. Germline V gene sequence: CDR1 SGHTA, CDR2 FQGNSA. The length of the CDR3 is 15 residues. Authors' data handling: The authors estimated nucleated cell counts from reference gene primer amplification. Measured with immunoSEQ multiplex PCR; TCRdb has only the in-frame clones, and not every one. The D gene and trimming were derived from the DNA, and the V and J assignments and clone size from that table. The sample carries some 180,000 clones, 82% recorded once.

This TCR was recovered from a woman aged 55-75 years with COVID-19, enrolled during active disease. The sequencing input was peripheral blood. The chain recombines TRBV7-2 with TRBJ2-3; the match to TRBD1 covers 10 bases. CDR3: CASSSQGQGTDTQYF. The CDR3 nucleotides read TGTGCCAGCAGCTCTCAGGGACAGGGGACAGATACGCAGTATTTT.